This T cell receptor beta chain is drawn from a study of response to subunit inactivated influenza vaccine. General study results and limits: Researchers suggested that each seasonal influenza vaccination recruits few new T cells.

In germline, CDR1 is DFQATT, CDR2 SNEGSKA (reference sequence). This CDR3 is built from 15 residues. Trimming took off 0 bases at V and 3 bases at J, with 11 bases between the two ends. This clonotype was observed a few times. Its matching antigen is unknown. TCRdb processed the RT-PCR reads anew with MiXCR; each CDR3 protein has one entry. This table holds around 580,000 distinct CDR3 sequences, about 15% found once. The sequence was collected from a man aged 45 to 65 who received an inactivated influenza vaccine. The chain is built from TRBV20-1 and TRBJ2-2; D gene unclear. This specimen was PBMCs from blood, taken about 12 days after vaccination. CDR3 in DNA: TGCAGTGCTAGAGAGGGGAAATGGTACACCGGGGAGCTGTTTTTT. It specifies CSAREGKWYTGELFF.